The rows below give T cell receptor beta chains drawn from one sample of a study of shared clonotypes between healthy human individuals. Profiled with immunoSEQ multiplex PCR; TCRdb holds only in-frame clones, not every one. The sample includes over 2 million clones, approximately 94% of them seen just once. The sample taken for sequencing was naive CD8+ T cells sorted from blood. These receptors were collected from a man in his late teens or twenties in good health. The CDR3 runs from the conserved cysteine through the conserved F or W. D genes are given only for firm matches.

j_gene: TRBJ1-2; d_gene: NA; v_gene: TRBV27; CDR3aa: CASSLTVNYGYTF; CDR3nt: TGTGCCAGCAGCCTAACAGTTAACTATGGCTACACCTTC
j_gene: TRBJ2-7; d_gene: NA; v_gene: TRBV10-3; CDR3aa: CAISHPPGSYEQYF; CDR3nt: TGTGCCATCAGCCACCCCCCGGGAAGTTACGAGCAGTACTTC
j_gene: TRBJ1-1; d_gene: NA; v_gene: TRBV7-9; CDR3aa: CASLSIQGPTNTEAFF; CDR3nt: TGTGCCAGCTTATCTATCCAGGGGCCGACGAACACTGAAGCTTTCTTT
j_gene: TRBJ2-7; d_gene: TRBD1; v_gene: TRBV28; CDR3aa: CASSPGQGMAYEQYF; CDR3nt: TGTGCCAGCAGCCCGGGACAGGGGATGGCCTACGAGCAGTACTTC
j_gene: TRBJ1-2; d_gene: NA; v_gene: TRBV7-9; CDR3aa: CASSLAARENYGYTF; CDR3nt: TGTGCCAGCAGCTTAGCGGCCAGGGAAAACTATGGCTACACCTTC
j_gene: TRBJ1-1; d_gene: NA; v_gene: TRBV14; CDR3aa: CASSPGRQGTEAFF; CDR3nt: TGTGCCAGCAGCCCGGGACGGCAGGGCACTGAAGCTTTCTTT
j_gene: TRBJ2-1; d_gene: NA; v_gene: TRBV19; CDR3aa: CASSIVGTSYNEQFF; CDR3nt: TGTGCCAGTAGTATAGTAGGGACATCTTACAATGAGCAGTTCTTC
j_gene: TRBJ2-7; d_gene: NA; v_gene: TRBV27; CDR3aa: CASSFFGGGSYEQYF; CDR3nt: TGTGCCAGCAGTTTTTTCGGGGGCGGCTCCTACGAGCAGTACTTC
j_gene: TRBJ2-3; d_gene: NA; v_gene: TRBV7-8; CDR3aa: CASSLWGSGERTDTQYF; CDR3nt: TGTGCCAGCAGCTTATGGGGATCGGGAGAAAGGACAGATACGCAGTATTTT
j_gene: TRBJ2-7; d_gene: NA; v_gene: TRBV11-2; CDR3aa: CASSFGVYEQYF; CDR3nt: TGTGCCAGCAGCTTTGGGGTATACGAGCAGTACTTC
j_gene: TRBJ2-3; d_gene: NA; v_gene: TRBV2; CDR3aa: CASSDADRGSTDTQYF; CDR3nt: TGTGCCAGCAGTGATGCGGATCGGGGAAGCACAGATACGCAGTATTTT
j_gene: TRBJ2-1; d_gene: TRBD2; v_gene: TRBV7-9; CDR3aa: CASSLILATSGTDNEQFF; CDR3nt: TGTGCCAGCAGCTTAATTTTGGCAACTAGCGGGACCGACAATGAGCAGTTCTTC
j_gene: TRBJ1-2; d_gene: TRBD1; v_gene: TRBV13; CDR3aa: CASSPRGGQGYSGYTF; CDR3nt: TGTGCCAGCAGCCCGAGGGGGGGACAGGGGTACAGCGGCTACACCTTC
j_gene: TRBJ1-1; d_gene: NA; v_gene: TRBV28; CDR3aa: CASSPSNTEAFF; CDR3nt: TGTGCCAGCAGTCCCTCGAACACTGAAGCTTTCTTT